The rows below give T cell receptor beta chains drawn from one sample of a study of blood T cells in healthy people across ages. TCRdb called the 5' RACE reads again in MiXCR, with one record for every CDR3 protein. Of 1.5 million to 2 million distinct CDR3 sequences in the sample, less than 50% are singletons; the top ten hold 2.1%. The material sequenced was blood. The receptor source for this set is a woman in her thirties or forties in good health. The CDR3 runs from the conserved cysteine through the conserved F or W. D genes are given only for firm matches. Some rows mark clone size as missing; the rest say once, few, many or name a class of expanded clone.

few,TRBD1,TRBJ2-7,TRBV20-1,TGCAGTGCTCGACTCGGGACAGGATCCCCCTACGAGCAGTACTTC,CSARLGTGSPYEQYF
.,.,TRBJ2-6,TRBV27,TGTGCCAGCAGTTTATCGAGGACAGCCTCTGGGGCCAACGTCCTGACTTTC,CASSLSRTASGANVLTF
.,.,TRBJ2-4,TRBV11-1,TGTGCCAGCAGCTTGAAGGACATTCAGTACTTC,CASSLKDIQYF
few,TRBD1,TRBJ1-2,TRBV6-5,TGTGCCAGCAGACCGGGACCAGGGGGGAGCTACACCTTC,CASRPGPGGSYTF
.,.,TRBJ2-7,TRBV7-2,TGTGCCAGCAGCTTAGGACCGGGGAGTAACGGCTACGAGCAGTACTTC,CASSLGPGSNGYEQYF
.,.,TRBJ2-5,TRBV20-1,TGCAGTGCTAGAGTTTATGGGACTCCACAAGAGACCCAGTACTTC,CSARVYGTPQETQYF
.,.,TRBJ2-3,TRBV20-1,TGCAGTGCCCCCCCCGGGAGCGCCGTTGCAGATGCGCAGTATTTT,CSAPPGSAVADAQYF
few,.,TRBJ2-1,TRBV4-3,TGCGCCAGCAGCCAAGATCCCAGGAATGAGCAGTTCTTC,CASSQDPRNEQFF
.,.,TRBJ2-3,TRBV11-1,TGTGCCAGCAGCCGCCAAGGGGGGATGCGGACTAGCACAGATACGCAGTATTTT,CASSRQGGMRTSTDTQYF
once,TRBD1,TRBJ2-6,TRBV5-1,TGCGCCGGCAGCCAGTCCGGAAGGACAGGGAAACTGTCGGCCAACGTCCTGACTTTC,CAGSQSGRTGKLSANVLTF
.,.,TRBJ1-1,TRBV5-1,TGCGCCAGCAGCTCGTACAGGCCGAACACTGAAGCTTTCTTT,CASSSYRPNTEAFF
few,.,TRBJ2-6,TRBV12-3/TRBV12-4,TGTGCCAGCAGTTTCCTGGTCGTGGGGGCCAACGTCCTGACTTTC,CASSFLVVGANVLTF
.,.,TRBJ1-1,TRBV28,TGTGCCAGCAGTTTTCCCACGGGCCGGAACACTGAAGCTTTCTTT,CASSFPTGRNTEAFF
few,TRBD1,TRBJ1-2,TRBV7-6,TGTGCCAGCAGCTTAACGCAGGGGGCCCCCTATGGCTACACCTTC,CASSLTQGAPYGYTF
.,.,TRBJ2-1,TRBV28,TGTGCCAGCCGCCGGCTGAACTACAATGAGCAGTTCTTC,CASRRLNYNEQFF
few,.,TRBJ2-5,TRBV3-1,TGTGCCAGCAGTCCCTTCCGGAGACAAGAGACCCAGTACTTC,CASSPFRRQETQYF
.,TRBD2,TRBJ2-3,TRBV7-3,TGTGCCAGCAGCTTACCTCATAGCGGGCCTATCACAGATACGCAGTATTTT,CASSLPHSGPITDTQYF
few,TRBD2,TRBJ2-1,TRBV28,TGTGCCAGCAGTTTCTACCGGACTAGCGGGGGAAATGATGAGCAGTTCTTC,CASSFYRTSGGNDEQFF
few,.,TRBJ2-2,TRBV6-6,TGTGCCACGAAGACCGGGGAGCTGTTTTTT,CATKTGELFF
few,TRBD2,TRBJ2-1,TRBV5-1,TGCGCCAGCAGGGCCGGGGGGGCATTTGATGAGCAGTTCTTC,CASRAGGAFDEQFF
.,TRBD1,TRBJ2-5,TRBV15,TGTGCCACCAGCGCCAGGACAGGGCAAGAGACCCAGTACTTC,CATSARTGQETQYF
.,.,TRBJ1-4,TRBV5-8,TGTGCCAGCAGCTTGGCGCCCGGCGGTGAAAAACTGTTTTTT,CASSLAPGGEKLFF
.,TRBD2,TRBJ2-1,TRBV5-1,TGCGCCAGCAGTAATGGACTAGCGGGGGGCCGCTCCTACAATGAGCAGTTCTTC,CASSNGLAGGRSYNEQFF
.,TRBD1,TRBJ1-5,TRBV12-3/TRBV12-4,TGTGCCAGCAGTCCGCGACAGGGGAAGTCTGTCTATCAGCCCCAGCATTTT,CASSPRQGKSVYQPQHF
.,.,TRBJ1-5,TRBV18,TGTGCCAGCTCACCGAGAAGGGGCGATAATCAGCCCCAGCATTTT,CASSPRRGDNQPQHF
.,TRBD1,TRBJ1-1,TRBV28,TGTGCCAGCAGTTCCAGGGGACAGATGAACACTGAAGCTTTCTTT,CASSSRGQMNTEAFF
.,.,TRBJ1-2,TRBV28,TGTGCCAGCAGCGCTTTAGTGGACTATGGCTACACCTTC,CASSALVDYGYTF
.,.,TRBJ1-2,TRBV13,TGTGCCAGCAGCTGGGGGACGGCCGCTAACTATGGCTACACCTTC,CASSWGTAANYGYTF
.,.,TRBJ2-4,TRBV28,TGTGCCAGCAGTTTACGATTGGGCAACATTCAGTACTTC,CASSLRLGNIQYF
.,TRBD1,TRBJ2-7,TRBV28,TGTGCCAGCAGTAGGACAGGGGACCCTCCTCGGGAGCAGTACTTC,CASSRTGDPPREQYF
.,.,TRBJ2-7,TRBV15,TGTGCCACCAGCAGAGCTATTTCCTACAATGAGCAGTACTTC,CATSRAISYNEQYF
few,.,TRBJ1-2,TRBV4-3,TGCGCCAGCAGCCAAGATTATGGGGGGAGTGGATATGGCTACACCTTC,CASSQDYGGSGYGYTF
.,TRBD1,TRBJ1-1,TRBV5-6,TGTGCCAGCAGCCGCCGGGACAGGGCGAACACTGAAGCTTTCTTT,CASSRRDRANTEAFF
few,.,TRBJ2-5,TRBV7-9,TGTGCCAGCAGCTCTGGGGGCCTTGGGACCCAGTACTTC,CASSSGGLGTQYF
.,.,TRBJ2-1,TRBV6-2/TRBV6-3,TGTGCCAGCCTCGCCACCGGCAGCGGAAACAATGAGCAGTTCTTC,CASLATGSGNNEQFF
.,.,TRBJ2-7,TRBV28,TGTGCCAGCAGTTTCGTACAGTACGAGCAGTACTTC,CASSFVQYEQYF
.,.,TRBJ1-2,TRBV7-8,TGTGCCAGCCGCCAGGCCGACACTAACTATGGCTACACCTTC,CASRQADTNYGYTF
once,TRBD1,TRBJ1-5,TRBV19,TGTGCCACCTCGGGAGGACAGGGACTTAGCAATCAGCCCCAGCATTTT,CATSGGQGLSNQPQHF
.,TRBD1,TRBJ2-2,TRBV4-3,TGCGCCAGCAGCCAAGATACAGGGGGCGTGAGCACCGGGGAGCTGTTTTTT,CASSQDTGGVSTGELFF
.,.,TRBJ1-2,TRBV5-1,TGCGCCAGCAGCTTGGAGAGTTATAACTATGGCTACACCTTC,CASSLESYNYGYTF
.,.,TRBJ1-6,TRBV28,TGTGCCAGCAGTCCGCCACAGAGATCACCCCTCCACTTT,CASSPPQRSPLHF
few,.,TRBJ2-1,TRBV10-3,TGTGCCATCAGTGAAGGTTACAATGAGCAGTTCTTC,CAISEGYNEQFF
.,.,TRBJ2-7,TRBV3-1,TGTGCCAGCAGCCAATCGTGGGGCCCCTACGAGCAGTACTTC,CASSQSWGPYEQYF
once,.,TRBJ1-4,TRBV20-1,TGCAGTGTTTATTGGGCCGGGCGGAATGAAAAACTGTTTTTT,CSVYWAGRNEKLFF